This T cell receptor beta chain derives from a study of blood T cell repertoires in COVID-19. Study as a whole: Samples came from the United States, Italy and Spain, spanning acute and convalescent COVID-19. T cells, B-cell-depleted T cells, or PBMCs supplied cDNA or gDNA.

V shed 1 base and J 6 bases; nucleotides not matched to a gene: 3. From germline, CDR1 is LGHDT and CDR2 YNNKEL (reference sequence). This CDR3 comprises 14 residues. As handled by the study authors: Estimation of nucleated cell counts was performed using reference gene primer amplification. Profiling relied on immunoSEQ multiplex PCR, and the TCRdb table lists in-frame clones only, not all of them. V and J calls and clone size come straight from that table; D and trimming were deduced from the DNA. The table has a few hundred thousand clones, less than 90% seen once; the top ten hold about 2.2%. This chain joins TRBV3-1 (or the pseudogene TRBV3-2) and TRBJ2-7; 10 bases fit TRBD1. The source of this sequence is a woman aged 50 to 60 with acute or convalescent COVID-19. The sample was peripheral blood. The CDR3 DNA reads as TGTGCCAGCAGCCAAGGACAGGGGGCGACCGAGCAGTACTTC. This encodes CASSQGQGATEQYF.